A single sample is the source of the 6 T cell receptor beta chains below, sequenced in a study of cytomegalovirus exposure and HLA in healthy donors. It was with 60 Vbeta and 13 Jbeta primers that the PCR ran. Only in-frame clones appear in the TCRdb table, and some are missing; sequencing was by immunoSEQ multiplex PCR. In the table there are tens of thousands of clones, about three quarters of which are singletons. The sample taken for sequencing was PBMCs. The receptors originated from a male donor in good health and CMV-seropositive.

The rearrangement links TRBV5-8 to TRBJ2-1; a possible D gene is TRBD2 (6 bases). The CDR3 runs 13 residues. The V end was cut by 4 bases, the J end by 9 bases, with 14 bases between. Germline assignment: CDR1 SGHTS and CDR2 YDEGEE. The CDR3 reads CASSHPHGGEQFF. Written as DNA, the CDR3 is TGTGCCAGCAGCCACCCCCACGGGGGTGAGCAGTTCTTC.

This sequence joins TRBV18 and TRBJ1-5, with 7 nucleotides matching TRBD1. CDR1 and CDR2 from the germline V gene are KGHSH and LQKENI. The ends lost 6 bases at V and 6 bases at J; junction bases unmatched: 8. This CDR3 is built from 14 residues. CDR3 region: CASSRGQGGQPQHF. In nucleotides, the CDR3 is TGTGCCAGCTCCCGGGGGCAGGGGGGTCAGCCCCAGCATTTT. Variable domain in full (rest from reference TRBV18 and TRBJ1-5): NAGVMQNPRHLVRRRGQEARLRCSPMKGHSHVYWYRQLPEEGLKFMVYLQKENIIDESGMPKERFSAEFPKEGPSILRIQQVVRGDSAAYFCASSRGQGGQPQHFGDGTRLSIL.

This chain uses TRBV30 with TRBJ2-1, with 11 bases fitting TRBD2. Germline V gene data show CDR1 as GTSNPN and CDR2 as SVGIG (reference sequence). The CDR3 extends over 17 amino acids. V gave up 0 bases and J gave up 5 bases; unmatched junction bases: 9. CDR3 in amino acids: CAWSVSWGLAADNEQFF. As DNA, the CDR3 is TGTGCCTGGAGTGTATCTTGGGGACTAGCGGCAGACAATGAGCAGTTCTTC.

The CDR3: CASSFSGGSYEQYF. In DNA form, the CDR3 reads TGTGCCAGCAGTTTTTCTGGAGGTTCCTACGAGCAGTACTTC. The chain uses TRBV27 and TRBJ2-7; maybe TRBD2 (5 bases). CDR3 size: 14 residues. V shed 3 bases and J shed 1 base, with 10 bases lying between them. Germline CDR1 and CDR2: MNHEY and SMNVEV (reference sequence).

The chain carries TRBV28 and TRBJ2-3; TRBD1 matches 12 bases. V gave up 3 bases and J gave up 4 bases; unmatched junction bases: 8. Germline-derived CDR1 and CDR2 are MDHEN and SYDVKM. CDR3 size: 17 residues. Here the CDR3 reads CASSFPRGQGAADTQYF. The CDR3 DNA reads as TGTGCCAGCAGTTTCCCAAGGGGACAGGGGGCCGCAGATACGCAGTATTTT.

The genes are TRBV19 and TRBJ2-7; possible D gene TRBD2, 7 bases. V shed 1 base and J shed 5 bases, with 15 bases lying between them. CDR1 is LNHDA, CDR2 SQIVND, per germline (reference sequence). The CDR3 covers 15 residues. CDR3 in amino acids: CASSIAGAGHNEQYF. The CDR3 bases are TGTGCCAGTAGTATAGCCGGAGCGGGACACAACGAGCAGTACTTC.